This T cell receptor (beta chain) was obtained from a study of blood T cell repertoires in COVID-19. About the study: Samples of COVID-19 (acute and convalescent) were obtained from the United States, Italy and Spain.

The method was immunoSEQ multiplex PCR; TCRdb's version includes in-frame clones alone and lacks a portion of them. This table has about 76,000 clones, roughly 89% appearing once. There are 15 residues in the CDR3. Germline assignment: CDR1 SGHVS and CDR2 FQNEAQ. The V end lost 1 base, the J end lost 0 bases, and 7 bases lay between the germline ends. The sequencing sample was made of peripheral blood. The chain links TRBV7-8 to TRBJ1-5, with TRBD1 as a possible D gene (5 bases). This sequence was found in a human donor in a cohort sampled during active COVID-19. CDR3 DNA: TGTGCCAGCAGCTTAGGGGACTCTAGCAATCAGCCCCAGCATTTT. This gives the protein CASSLGDSSNQPQHF.